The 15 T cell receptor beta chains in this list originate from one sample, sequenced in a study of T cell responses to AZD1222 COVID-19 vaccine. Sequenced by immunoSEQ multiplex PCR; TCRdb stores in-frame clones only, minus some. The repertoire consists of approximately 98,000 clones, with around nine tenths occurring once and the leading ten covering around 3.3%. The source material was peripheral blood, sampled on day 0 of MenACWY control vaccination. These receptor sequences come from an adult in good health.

The CDR3 spells CASSFGGGGAYEQYF. In DNA form, the CDR3 reads TGTGCCAGCAGCTTCGGGGGCGGGGGAGCCTACGAGCAGTACTTC. This chain uses TRBV7-8 with TRBJ2-7, with a weak D call TRBD2 (7 bases). The V end lost 3 bases, the J end lost 2 bases, and 14 bases lay between the germline ends. CDR1 is SGHVS and CDR2 is FQNEAQ in the germline V gene. The CDR3 sequence is 15 residues long.

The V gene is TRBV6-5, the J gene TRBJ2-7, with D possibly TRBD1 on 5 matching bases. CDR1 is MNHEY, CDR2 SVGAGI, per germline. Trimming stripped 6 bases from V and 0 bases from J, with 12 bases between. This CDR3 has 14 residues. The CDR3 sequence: CASRIGQGSYEQYF. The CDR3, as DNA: TGTGCCAGCAGGATAGGTCAGGGCTCCTACGAGCAGTACTTC.

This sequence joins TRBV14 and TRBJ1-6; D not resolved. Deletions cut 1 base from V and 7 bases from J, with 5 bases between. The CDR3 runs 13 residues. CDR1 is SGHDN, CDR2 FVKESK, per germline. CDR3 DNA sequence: TGTGCCAGCAGCCAAGCGATGAATTCACCCCTCCACTTT. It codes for CASSQAMNSPLHF.

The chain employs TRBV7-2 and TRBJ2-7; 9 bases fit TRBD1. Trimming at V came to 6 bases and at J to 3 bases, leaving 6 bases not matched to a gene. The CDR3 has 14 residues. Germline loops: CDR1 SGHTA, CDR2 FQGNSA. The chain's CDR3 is CASSFGTGNYEQYF. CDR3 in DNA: TGTGCCAGCAGTTTTGGGACAGGGAACTACGAGCAGTACTTC.

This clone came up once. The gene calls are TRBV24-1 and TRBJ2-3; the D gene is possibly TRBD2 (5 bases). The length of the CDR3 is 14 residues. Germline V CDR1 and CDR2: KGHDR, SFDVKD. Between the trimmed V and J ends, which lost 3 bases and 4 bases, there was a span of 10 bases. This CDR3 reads CATSDANGADTQYF. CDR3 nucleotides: TGTGCCACCAGTGATGCCAACGGGGCAGATACGCAGTATTTT.

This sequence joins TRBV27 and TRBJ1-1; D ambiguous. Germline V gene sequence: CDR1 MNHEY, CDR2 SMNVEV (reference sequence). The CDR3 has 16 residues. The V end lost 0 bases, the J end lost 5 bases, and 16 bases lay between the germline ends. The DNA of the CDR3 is TGTGCCAGCAGTTTATCCCGGGGTACTGTAATGACTGAAGCTTTCTTT. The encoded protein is CASSLSRGTVMTEAFF.

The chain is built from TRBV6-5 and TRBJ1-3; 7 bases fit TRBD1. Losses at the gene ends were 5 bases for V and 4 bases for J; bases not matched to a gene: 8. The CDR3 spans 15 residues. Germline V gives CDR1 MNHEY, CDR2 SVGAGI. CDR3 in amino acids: CASSPTRDRGNTIYF. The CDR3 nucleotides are TGTGCCAGCAGTCCTACCCGGGACAGAGGAAACACCATATATTTT.

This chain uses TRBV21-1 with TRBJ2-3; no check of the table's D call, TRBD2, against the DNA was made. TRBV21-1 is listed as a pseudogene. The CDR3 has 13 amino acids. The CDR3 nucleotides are TGTGCCAGCAAGGTGCGGGGGACAGATACGCAGTATTTT. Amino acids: CASKVRGTDTQYF.

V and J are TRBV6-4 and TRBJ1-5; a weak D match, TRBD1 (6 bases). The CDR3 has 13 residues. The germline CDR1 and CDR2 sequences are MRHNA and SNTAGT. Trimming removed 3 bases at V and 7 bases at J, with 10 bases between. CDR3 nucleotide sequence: TGTGCCAGCAGTGAGGGGGGCGGCCAGCCCCAGCATTTT. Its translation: CASSEGGGQPQHF.

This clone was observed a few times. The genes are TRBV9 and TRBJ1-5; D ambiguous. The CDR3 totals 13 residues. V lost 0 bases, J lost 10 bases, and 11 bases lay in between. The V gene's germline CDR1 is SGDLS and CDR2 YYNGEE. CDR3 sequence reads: CASSVGFLAPQHF. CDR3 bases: TGTGCCAGCAGCGTAGGATTTTTGGCTCCCCAGCATTTT.

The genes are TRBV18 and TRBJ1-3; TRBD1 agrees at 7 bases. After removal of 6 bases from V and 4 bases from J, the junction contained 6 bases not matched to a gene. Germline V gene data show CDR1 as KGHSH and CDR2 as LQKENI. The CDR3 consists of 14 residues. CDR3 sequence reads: CASSETGFGNTIYF. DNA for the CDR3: TGTGCCAGCTCGGAGACAGGGTTCGGAAACACCATATATTTT.

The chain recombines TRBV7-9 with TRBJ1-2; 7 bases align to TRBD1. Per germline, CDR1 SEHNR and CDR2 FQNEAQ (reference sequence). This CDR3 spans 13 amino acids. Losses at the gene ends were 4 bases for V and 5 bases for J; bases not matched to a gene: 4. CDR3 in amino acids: CASSSGTDYGYTF. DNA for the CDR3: TGTGCCAGCAGCTCCGGGACAGATTATGGCTACACCTTC.

The CDR3 sequence: CSVTPDRGRETQYF. CDR3 DNA sequence: TGCAGCGTAACTCCGGACAGGGGGAGGGAGACCCAGTACTTC. The chain recombines TRBV29-1 with TRBJ2-5; 10 bases map to TRBD1. The V segment lost 6 bases and the J segment 5 bases; nucleotides outside the gene matches: 9. The CDR3 is made up of 14 amino acids. CDR1 SQVTM and CDR2 ANQGSEA come from the germline V gene.

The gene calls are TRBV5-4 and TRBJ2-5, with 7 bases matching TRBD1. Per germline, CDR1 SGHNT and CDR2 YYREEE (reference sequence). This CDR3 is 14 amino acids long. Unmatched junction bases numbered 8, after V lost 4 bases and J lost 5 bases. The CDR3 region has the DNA TGTGCCAGCAGCCCAAAGACAGGGTCGGAGACCCAGTACTTC. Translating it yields CASSPKTGSETQYF.

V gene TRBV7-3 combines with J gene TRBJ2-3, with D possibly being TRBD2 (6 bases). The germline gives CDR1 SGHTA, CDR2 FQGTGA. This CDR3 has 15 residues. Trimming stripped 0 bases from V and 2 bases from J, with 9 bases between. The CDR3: CASSLTGGATDTQYF. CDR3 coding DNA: TGTGCCAGCAGCTTAACGGGGGGAGCCACAGATACGCAGTATTTT. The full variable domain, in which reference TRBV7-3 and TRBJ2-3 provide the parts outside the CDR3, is GAGVSQTPSNKVTEKGKYVELRCDPISGHTALYWYRQSLGQGPEFLIYFQGTGAADDSGLPNDRFFAVRPEGSVSTLKIQRTERGDSAVYLCASSLTGGATDTQYFGPGTRLTVL.